This T cell receptor (beta chain) was retrieved from a study of blood T cell repertoires in COVID-19. CDR3 length: 16 amino acids. V gave up 2 bases and J gave up 5 bases; unmatched junction bases: 5. CDR1 is MNHEY, CDR2 SVGAGI, per germline. TCRdb's table, derived via immunoSEQ multiplex PCR, lists solely in-frame clones and lacks some. The sample has some 150,000 clones, over 80% seen once. V and J are TRBV6-5 and TRBJ2-3, with 12 bases that match TRBD2. The sequenced sample was peripheral blood. The receptor comes from a human donor in a cohort sampled during active COVID-19. In nucleotides, the CDR3 is TGTGCCAGCAGTTACGGGCTAGCGGGAGGGATAGATACGCAGTATTTT. Its translation is CASSYGLAGGIDTQYF.